The 28 T cell receptor beta chains below were found in one sample sequenced in a study of blood T cell repertoires in COVID-19. Sequencing was performed with immunoSEQ multiplex PCR; in TCRdb, only in-frame clones are kept and a portion is missing. The sample includes a few hundred thousand clones, around 83% seen only once; the top ten take roughly 1.9%. Sequenced: peripheral blood. These receptors all stem from a man younger than 40 who had recovered from COVID-19.

The chain is built from TRBV7-8 and TRBJ2-1; D is ambiguous. The germline gives CDR1 SGHVS, CDR2 FQNEAQ. There are 14 residues in the CDR3. Trimming took 5 bases from V and 8 from J, leaving 16 bases between them. As DNA, the CDR3 is TGTGCCAGCAGCGAGTTTGCCCCGGTGGATGAGCAGTTCTTC. Translating gives CASSEFAPVDEQFF. The variable domain in full, with the rest retrieved from reference TRBV7-8 and TRBJ2-1, is GAGVSQSPRYKVAKRGQDVALRCDPISGHVSLFWYQQALGQGPEFLTYFQNEAQLDKSGLPSDRFFAERPEGSVSTLKIQRTQQEDSAVYLCASSEFAPVDEQFFGPGTRLTVL.

J is TRBJ2-5 and V is TRBV7-8, with TRBD2 matching 11 bases. This CDR3 comprises 16 residues. Germline V gives CDR1 SGHVS, CDR2 FQNEAQ. V was pared by 8 bases and J by 4 bases, with 12 bases of the junction left unmatched. The CDR3 is CASCALAGGPRETQYF. In DNA, the CDR3 is TGTGCCAGCTGTGCCTTAGCGGGGGGGCCTCGAGAGACCCAGTACTTC.

The chain joins TRBV28 to TRBJ2-7, with TRBD2 matching 10 bases. There are 13 residues in the CDR3. Germline V gene sequence: CDR1 MDHEN, CDR2 SYDVKM. Trimming removed 8 bases from V and 2 bases from J; junction bases left unmatched: 3. The chain's CDR3 is CASGSGGAYEQYF. In nucleotides, the CDR3 is TGTGCCAGCGGAAGCGGGGGGGCCTACGAGCAGTACTTC.

CDR3 sequence: CASKTGSDTEAFF. In DNA form, the CDR3 reads TGTGCCAGTAAGACAGGGTCGGACACTGAAGCTTTCTTT. V gene TRBV19 combines with J gene TRBJ1-1, with TRBD1 identical over 7 bases. The ends lost 7 bases at V and 3 bases at J; junction bases unmatched: 5. The CDR3 consists of 13 residues. The germline CDR1 and CDR2 sequences are LNHDA and SQIVND (reference sequence).

The V and J genes are TRBV3-1 (or the pseudogene TRBV3-2) and TRBJ1-1; weak D call: TRBD1 (6 bases). The CDR3 length is 15 residues. V lost 1 base, J lost 3 bases, and 12 bases lay in between. Germline V gene data show CDR1 as LGHDT and CDR2 as YNNKEL (reference sequence). In DNA, the CDR3 is TGTGCCAGCAGCCAAGGTCGGGGACAATACACTGAAGCTTTCTTT. It yields the protein CASSQGRGQYTEAFF.

This chain uses TRBV4-2 with TRBJ1-3; 8 nucleotides line up with TRBD1. The germline gives CDR1 LGHNA, CDR2 YNFKEQ. With V trimmed by 2 bases and J by 4 bases, 7 bases remained unmatched. This CDR3 contains 16 residues. The CDR3 DNA reads TGTGCCAGCAGCCAAACGGACAGGGCCTACGGAAACACCATATATTTT. It codes for CASSQTDRAYGNTIYF.

The V and J genes are TRBV28 and TRBJ2-2; TRBD2 matches at 9 bases. Germline lookup yields CDR1 MDHEN and CDR2 SYDVKM. CDR3 length: 15 residues. Germline trimming cut 8 bases from V and 4 bases from J; bases unmatched to any gene: 8. The CDR3 coding sequence is TGTGCCAGCCGTGGGACTAGCATAGGCACCGGGGAGCTGTTTTTT. It translates to CASRGTSIGTGELFF.

This chain links TRBV19 with TRBJ2-7; D remains unclear. Trimming cost V 6 bases and J 6 bases, with 12 bases left between them. The germline gives CDR1 LNHDA, CDR2 SQIVND (reference sequence). This CDR3 has 12 amino acids. CDR3 coding DNA: TGTGCCAGTAGCCCCCAGGTTGGCGAGCAGTACTTC. Residues: CASSPQVGEQYF.

The chain is built from TRBV28 and TRBJ1-1, with TRBD1 as a possible D gene (5 bases). CDR3 length: 16 residues. Germline V gene sequence: CDR1 MDHEN, CDR2 SYDVKM. Trimming took off 3 bases at V and 6 bases at J, with 20 bases between the two ends. In DNA, the CDR3 is TGTGCCAGCAGTTTTATATCAGGGTTGGGAGGAGCTGAAGCTTTCTTT. Translating it yields CASSFISGLGGAEAFF.

CDR3 nucleotide sequence: TGCGCCAGCAGCCCGGGACTCTTGAGCAATCAGCCCCAGCATTTT. This translates into CASSPGLLSNQPQHF. The chain has TRBV4-1 and TRBJ1-5; possibly TRBD1 for D (5 bases). This CDR3 spans 15 amino acids. Trimming stripped 4 bases from V and 1 base from J, with 11 bases between. Germline CDR1 is MGHRA and CDR2 is YSYEKL.

The V and J genes are TRBV1 and TRBJ1-5; the D call in the table, TRBD1, was not verified against the DNA. TRBV1 is a pseudogene locus. The CDR3 consists of 16 residues. For the CDR3, the DNA is TGCACCAGCAGCCTAAACCGGGACAGTAGCAATCAGCCCCAGCATTTT. Translation gives CTSSLNRDSSNQPQHF.

The chain joins TRBV5-1 to TRBJ1-3; unclear D gene. The CDR3 is 16 residues long. Germline CDR1 reads SGHRS; CDR2 reads YFSETQ. Trimming cost V 0 bases and J 3 bases, with 13 bases left between them. The CDR3 DNA reads TGCGCCAGCAGCTTGGCTCCACCAGAGGATGGAAACACCATATATTTT. It yields the protein CASSLAPPEDGNTIYF.

This chain links TRBV18 with TRBJ1-3, with 7 nucleotides matching TRBD1. Germline V CDR1 and CDR2: KGHSH, LQKENI. The V and J ends lost 1 base and 1 base, in that order; junction bases with no gene match: 10. This CDR3 has 18 amino acids. The CDR3 DNA sequence: TGTGCCAGCTCACCACGTCAGGGGGATAAGGTGTCTGGAAACACCATATATTTT. Protein product: CASSPRQGDKVSGNTIYF. Using reference TRBV18 and TRBJ1-3 for the parts outside the CDR3, the full variable domain is NAGVMQNPRHLVRRRGQEARLRCSPMKGHSHVYWYRQLPEEGLKFMVYLQKENIIDESGMPKERFSAEFPKEGPSILRIQQVVRGDSAAYFCASSPRQGDKVSGNTIYFGEGSWLTVV.

The chain recombines TRBV5-1 with TRBJ1-2, with D perhaps TRBD1 (6 bases). The CDR3 runs to 16 residues. Trimming cost V 4 bases and J 4 bases, with 20 bases left between them. The germline V gene encodes CDR1 SGHRS and CDR2 YFSETQ. The CDR3 DNA sequence: TGCGCCAGCAGCCCGGCCTCGGACAGCCTAACCTATGGCTACACCTTC. As protein: CASSPASDSLTYGYTF.

This clone has a single count. The chain employs TRBV12-3 or TRBV12-4 and TRBJ1-2; D is uncertain. The CDR3 has 12 residues. V dropped 5 bases and J dropped 4 bases, with 8 bases sitting between them. The CDR3 sequence is CASSRELYGYTF. The DNA for the CDR3 is TGTGCCAGCAGTCGGGAACTCTATGGCTACACCTTC.

This clone was picked up one time. The genes are TRBV5-1 and TRBJ2-2, with a possible D match to TRBD1 (6 bases). This CDR3 is built from 15 residues. The germline CDR1 and CDR2 sequences are SGHRS and YFSETQ. V was pared by 1 base and J by 0 bases, with 7 bases between. This CDR3 reads CASSLSGANTGELFF. The CDR3 nucleotides read TGCGCCAGCAGCTTGTCAGGGGCGAACACCGGGGAGCTGTTTTTT. Using reference TRBV5-1 and TRBJ2-2 for the parts outside the CDR3, the full variable domain is KAGVTQTPRYLIKTRGQQVTLSCSPISGHRSVSWYQQTPGQGLQFLFEYFSETQRNKGNFPGRFSGRQFSNSRSEMNVSTLELGDSALYLCASSLSGANTGELFFGEGSRLTVL.

This clone was detected only once. The V call is TRBV4-1, the J call TRBJ2-7; 7 bases align to TRBD1. This CDR3 has 15 residues. Germline values: CDR1 MGHRA, CDR2 YSYEKL. The ends lost 4 bases at V and 5 bases at J; junction bases unmatched: 11. The CDR3 is CASSRLRQGIDEQYF. Here the CDR3 DNA reads TGCGCCAGCAGCCGATTAAGACAGGGAATCGACGAGCAGTACTTC.

This sequence joins TRBV7-6 and TRBJ1-1; TRBD1 agrees at 11 bases. Germline CDR1 SGHVS, CDR2 FNYEAQ. The CDR3 is 15 residues long. The J segment lost 4 bases and the V segment lost 2 bases, leaving 3 bases of the junction unmatched. The chain's CDR3 is CASSLIGQGATEAFF. The CDR3, as DNA: TGTGCCAGCAGCTTAATTGGACAGGGGGCCACTGAAGCTTTCTTT.

About this clone itself: Within the sample, other DNA sequences also encode this same CDR3. V is TRBV6-5 and J is TRBJ1-2; TRBD1 matches 9 bases. Germline trimming cut 6 bases from V and 4 bases from J; bases unmatched to any gene: 3. The germline CDR1 and CDR2 sequences are MNHEY and SVGAGI. CDR3 length: 13 amino acids. CDR3 bases: TGTGCCAGCAGCGCGGGACAGGGCTATGGCTACACCTTC. Translation: CASSAGQGYGYTF.

The V call is TRBV7-9, the J call TRBJ2-7, with 10 nucleotides matching TRBD1. Trimming took 5 bases from V and 5 from J; bases not matched to a gene: 6. The germline V gene has CDR1 SEHNR and CDR2 FQNEAQ (reference sequence). CDR3 size: 14 residues. The chain's CDR3 is CASSKDRGKHEQYF. In DNA, the CDR3 is TGTGCCAGCAGCAAGGACAGGGGGAAACACGAGCAGTACTTC.

This clone was seen a handful of times. This chain uses TRBV2 with TRBJ2-7; 8 bases are shared with TRBD2. Germline V lookup: CDR1 SNHLY, CDR2 FYNNEI. J was trimmed by 4 bases and V by 2 bases; bases with no gene match: 10. The CDR3 has 16 residues. The CDR3 sequence is CASSEPPRGGKYEQYV. CDR3 DNA sequence: TGTGCCAGCAGTGAACCCCCCCGGGGGGGAAAATACGAGCAGTACGTC.

The chain links TRBV7-3 to TRBJ1-6; maybe TRBD1 (5 bases). The CDR3 sequence is 15 residues long. Trimming shortened V by 5 bases and J by 0 bases, and 8 bases separated the two germline ends. Germline V lookup: CDR1 SGHTA, CDR2 FQGTGA. The CDR3 DNA reads TGTGCCAGCAGCCTCGACAGCTCCTATAATTCACCCCTCCACTTT. It yields the protein CASSLDSSYNSPLHF.

The chain employs TRBV2 and TRBJ1-1, with TRBD1 matching 7 bases. The CDR3 runs 21 residues. With V trimmed by 8 bases and J by 2 bases, 29 bases remained unmatched. The germline gives CDR1 SNHLY, CDR2 FYNNEI. CDR3 sequence reads: CASPLVPSASPGQSLNTEAFF. The CDR3 DNA is TGTGCCAGCCCTTTAGTACCCTCTGCCTCTCCGGGACAGAGTTTAAACACTGAAGCTTTCTTT.

In its sample, this clone was seen a few times. The rearrangement links TRBV27 to TRBJ2-3, with D perhaps matching TRBD1 (5 bases). Germline CDR1 reads MNHEY; CDR2 reads SMNVEV (reference sequence). Trimming shortened V by 5 bases and J by 0 bases, and 15 bases separated the two germline ends. The CDR3 runs to 16 residues. DNA for the CDR3: TGTGCCAGCAGTCCGGACATCTCCACTAGCACAGATACGCAGTATTTT. It yields the protein CASSPDISTSTDTQYF.

The chain couples TRBV11-2 to TRBJ2-7; 9 nucleotides agree with TRBD1. The CDR3 has 14 amino acids. Germline V gene sequence: CDR1 SGHAT, CDR2 FQNNGV. J lost 6 bases, V lost 5 bases, and 8 bases had no gene match. In nucleotides, the CDR3 is TGTGCCAGCAGCCAGCATCCGGGACAGGGCGAGCAGTACGTC. Its translation is CASSQHPGQGEQYV.

This clone was counted a few times. V usage is TRBV5-4 and J usage is TRBJ2-5; 9 bases agree with TRBD2. In germline, CDR1 is SGHNT, CDR2 YYREEE (reference sequence). CDR3 length: 17 amino acids. V lost 4 bases, J lost 5 bases, and 15 bases stayed unmatched. The CDR3 sequence: CASSIPAGGSLGETQYF. DNA for the CDR3: TGTGCCAGCAGCATTCCCGCGGGGGGGTCTCTGGGGGAGACCCAGTACTTC.

The rearrangement joins TRBV10-1 to TRBJ2-3, with D possibly matching TRBD1 (6 bases). The CDR3 has 14 residues. Germline CDR1 and CDR2: WNHNN and SYGVQD (reference sequence). V was clipped by 4 bases and J by 6 bases, with 14 bases between them. This CDR3 reads CASSAYSTGDTQYF. CDR3 nucleotides: TGCGCCAGCAGTGCCTATTCCACAGGGGATACGCAGTATTTT.

This clone was seen once. The V and J genes are TRBV7-2 and TRBJ2-3, with 11 bases identical to TRBD2. V lost 4 bases and J lost 4; bases outside the gene matches: 10. CDR1 SGHTA and CDR2 FQGNSA come from the germline V gene. This CDR3 is built from 17 residues. Here the CDR3 reads CASSSPSGGTASDTQYF. In DNA form, the CDR3 reads TGTGCCAGCAGCTCTCCTAGCGGGGGGACCGCATCAGATACGCAGTATTTT.